The present TCR beta chain was sequenced within a study of regulatory T cells in long-lasting Graves disease. Specified time point: newly diagnosed GD, antithyroid drugs for less than 3 months. PBMC RNA served as the TCR library source. This CDR3 region has 16 residues. The J segment lost 12 bases and the V segment lost 0 bases, leaving 14 bases of the junction unmatched. Germline V gene data show CDR1 as SGHKS and CDR2 as YYEKEE (reference sequence). Libraries of TCR beta came from iRepertoire HTBI primers plus Arm-PCR of CDR3 regions. TCRdb recomputed calls from the multiplex PCR reads with MiXCR, one row per CDR3 protein. The sample yields 400,000 to 500,000 distinct CDR3 sequences, roughly 15% seen once. The data also belong to a second study, concerning T cells in Graves' hyperthyroidism and ophthalmopathy. Turning to that study: A first-round RT-PCR of the TCR CDR3 used the HTBI primer set.

The sequence derives from a woman younger than 45 with Graves disease. The chain uses TRBV5-5 and TRBJ2-5, with 10 bases identical to TRBD2. This specimen was peripheral blood mononuclear cells (PBMCs), taken at new diagnosis, from a patient treated with antithyroid drugs. The CDR3 reads CASSLVGPSGSVGEYF. Written as DNA, the CDR3 is TGTGCCAGCAGCTTGGTGGGCCCTAGCGGGAGTGTGGGGGAGTACTTC. Combining the CDR3 with reference TRBV5-5 and TRBJ2-5 gives the whole variable domain DAGVTQSPTHLIKTRGQQVTLRCSPISGHKSVSWYQQVLGQGPQFIFQYYEKEERGRGNFPDRFSARQFPNYSSELNVNALLLGDSALYLCASSLVGPSGSVGEYFGPGTRLLVL.